The entry below describes one T cell receptor beta chain. The antigen is undetermined. This sample is drawn from a study of cytomegalovirus exposure and HLA in healthy donors. Study-level background: T cells numbering about 179 million yielded some 110 million unique TCR beta sequences in an earlier analysis. Points from the study as a whole: Only CMV serostatus was available as immune exposure information. Presence/absence analyses rested on an assumption that sequencing depth was roughly uniform across donors.

Primers for the PCR totalled 60 Vbeta and 13 Jbeta. Method: immunoSEQ multiplex PCR; TCRdb's copy keeps in-frame clones and lacks some. Of 150,000 to 250,000 clones listed, approximately 79% were seen once; the top ten hold approximately 1.5%. V was shortened by 7 bases and J by 6 bases, with 12 bases between the two germline ends. Germline V CDR1 and CDR2: SNHLY, FYNNEI. This CDR3 is 12 amino acids long. Sequencing was performed on PBMCs. The V and J genes are TRBV2 and TRBJ2-5; D is uncertain. The TCR originated in a girl between 10 and 17 years old in good health and CMV-seropositive. CDR3 coding DNA: TGTGCCAGCAAGACCCCGCGGAAGACCCAGTACTTC. It translates to CASKTPRKTQYF.